This is a list of T cell receptor beta chains from one sample in a study of STAT5B mutations in CD4+ large granular lymphocyte leukemia. This table comes from immunoSEQ multiplex PCR, and its TCRdb copy is limited to in-frame clones, with some not included. The sample shows 25,000 to 30,000 clones, roughly 79% of them seen only once. Sequencing was performed on CD4+ T cells from blood buffy coats. The origin of the receptors is a human donor in good health. The conserved cysteine and the conserved F or W are not part of the CDR3 here. A D gene is named only where the DNA matches it firmly.

CDR3,J,D,V
AIRDRSTDTQY,TRBJ2-3,-,TRBV6-5
ASKPGAGAYGYT,TRBJ1-2,-,TRBV27
ASSLLGGGSNTGELF,TRBJ2-2,TRBD2,TRBV4-1
ASQTGDWENIQY,TRBJ2-4,-,TRBV10-2
ASSQTGPSGANVLT,TRBJ2-6,-,TRBV2
ASSHSGDQPQH,TRBJ1-5,-,TRBV14
ASSLGGGTTDTQY,TRBJ2-3,-,TRBV7-8
ASSQVGYTDTQY,TRBJ2-3,-,TRBV4-1
AWIRRSTGELF,TRBJ2-2,-,TRBV30
ASSLTWDSLYEQY,TRBJ2-7,TRBD1,TRBV5-5